The entry below describes one TCR beta chain. In the source study's methods: Amplification of reference gene primers was used by the study to estimate nucleated cell counts. The assay was immunoSEQ multiplex PCR, and TCRdb's table has in-frame clones only and misses some. Clone size and V and J calls were adopted from that table, with D and trimming inferred from the DNA. The table lists some 240,000 clones, roughly 88% of them singletons. These data belong to a study of blood T cell repertoires in COVID-19. The overall study: COVID-19 samples, acute and convalescent, were from the United States, Italy and Spain. The cDNA or gDNA used as material had been derived from T cells, B-cell-depleted T cells, or PBMCs.

The origin of this receptor is a woman in her thirties or forties who had recovered from COVID-19. Sequencing was performed on peripheral blood.

The CDR3 DNA reads as TGCAGTGCTAGTTCTGGAGGGCCCTACGAGCAGTACTTC. Its translation: CSASSGGPYEQYF. This sequence joins TRBV20-1 and TRBJ2-7, with D possibly matching TRBD2 (6 bases). The CDR3 totals 13 residues. The V and J ends lost 3 bases and 2 bases respectively, with 11 bases between them. Germline V gene data show CDR1 as DFQATT and CDR2 as SNEGSKA (reference sequence).